This is a list of T cell receptor beta chains from one sample in a study of blood T cell repertoires in COVID-19. Using immunoSEQ multiplex PCR, the repertoire was profiled, and TCRdb retains in-frame clones only, with some absent. The table has 350,000 to 450,000 clones, roughly 86% seen once. The sequenced sample was peripheral blood. The receptors stem from a woman aged 60 to 75 with COVID-19, enrolled during active disease. The conserved cysteine and the conserved F or W are not part of the CDR3 here. Each record gives: V gene, CDR3 protein.

TRBV30,ACLQGPWAEAF
TRBV12-3/TRBV12-4,ASSPGNTEAF
TRBV3-1/TRBV3-2,ASSQGGDRIIIYEQY
TRBV7-3,ASSPTSGSYNEQF
TRBV2,ASSAQGQTNTEAF
TRBV10-1,ASSPDSSGANVLT
TRBV6-5,ASSLRGGQETQY
TRBV7-2,ASSLGDRVPYNEQF
TRBV11-2,ASSLGGPGDTEAF
TRBV7-3,ASSGRGGEQF
TRBV6-6,ASSYSSRSGNQPQH